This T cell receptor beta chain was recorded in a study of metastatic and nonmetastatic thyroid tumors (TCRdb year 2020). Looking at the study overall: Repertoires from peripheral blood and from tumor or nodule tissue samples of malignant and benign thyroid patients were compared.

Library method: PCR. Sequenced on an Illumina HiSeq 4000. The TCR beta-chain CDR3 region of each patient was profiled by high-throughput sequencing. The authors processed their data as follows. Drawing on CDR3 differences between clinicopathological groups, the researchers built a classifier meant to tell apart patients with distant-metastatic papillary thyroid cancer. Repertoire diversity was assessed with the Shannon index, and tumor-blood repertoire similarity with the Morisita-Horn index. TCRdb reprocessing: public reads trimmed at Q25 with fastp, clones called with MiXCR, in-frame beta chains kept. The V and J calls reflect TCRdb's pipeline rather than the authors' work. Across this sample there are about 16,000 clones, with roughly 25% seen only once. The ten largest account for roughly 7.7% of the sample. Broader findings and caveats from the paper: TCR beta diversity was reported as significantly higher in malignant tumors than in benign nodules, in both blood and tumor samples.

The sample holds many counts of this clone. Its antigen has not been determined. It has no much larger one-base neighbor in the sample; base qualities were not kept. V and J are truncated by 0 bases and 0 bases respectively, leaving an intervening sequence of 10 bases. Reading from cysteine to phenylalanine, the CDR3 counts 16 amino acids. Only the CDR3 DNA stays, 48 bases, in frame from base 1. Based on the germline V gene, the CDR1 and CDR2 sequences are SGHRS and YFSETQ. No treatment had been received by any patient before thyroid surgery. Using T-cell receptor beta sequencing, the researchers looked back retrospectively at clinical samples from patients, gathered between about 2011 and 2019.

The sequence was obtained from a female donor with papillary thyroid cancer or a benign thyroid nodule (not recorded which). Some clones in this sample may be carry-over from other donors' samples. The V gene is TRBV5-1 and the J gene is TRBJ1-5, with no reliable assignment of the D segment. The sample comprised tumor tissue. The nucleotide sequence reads TGCGCCAGCAGCTTGGCGGGATCCTTTAGCAATCAGCCCCAGCATTTT. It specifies CASSLAGSFSNQPQHF.